This T cell receptor beta chain derives from a study of blood T cell repertoires in COVID-19. Study at large: The samples span acute and convalescent COVID-19 from the United States, Italy and Spain. Sources were T cells, B-cell-depleted T cells, or PBMCs; the material itself was cDNA or gDNA.

Produced via immunoSEQ multiplex PCR; TCRdb's table is partial and in-frame only. Of 150,000 to 160,000 clones listed, roughly 84% are singletons. Germline V lookup: CDR1 SNHLY, CDR2 FYNNEI. With 4 bases removed from V and 4 bases from J, the gap between germline ends came to 14 bases. The CDR3 consists of 14 residues. The receptor was isolated from a woman between 50 and 59 years old with acute or convalescent COVID-19. The chain uses TRBV2 and TRBJ2-7; a possible D gene is TRBD1 (7 bases). Sequenced sample: peripheral blood. CDR3 protein: CASSGAGGLYEQYF. Written as DNA, the CDR3 is TGTGCCAGCAGTGGGGCAGGGGGACTTTACGAGCAGTACTTC. Using reference TRBV2 and TRBJ2-7 for the parts outside the CDR3, the full variable domain is EPEVTQTPSHQVTQMGQEVILRCVPISNHLYFYWYRQILGQKVEFLVSFYNNEISEKSEIFDDQFSVERPDGSNFTLKIRSTKLEDSAMYFCASSGAGGLYEQYFGPGTRLTVT.